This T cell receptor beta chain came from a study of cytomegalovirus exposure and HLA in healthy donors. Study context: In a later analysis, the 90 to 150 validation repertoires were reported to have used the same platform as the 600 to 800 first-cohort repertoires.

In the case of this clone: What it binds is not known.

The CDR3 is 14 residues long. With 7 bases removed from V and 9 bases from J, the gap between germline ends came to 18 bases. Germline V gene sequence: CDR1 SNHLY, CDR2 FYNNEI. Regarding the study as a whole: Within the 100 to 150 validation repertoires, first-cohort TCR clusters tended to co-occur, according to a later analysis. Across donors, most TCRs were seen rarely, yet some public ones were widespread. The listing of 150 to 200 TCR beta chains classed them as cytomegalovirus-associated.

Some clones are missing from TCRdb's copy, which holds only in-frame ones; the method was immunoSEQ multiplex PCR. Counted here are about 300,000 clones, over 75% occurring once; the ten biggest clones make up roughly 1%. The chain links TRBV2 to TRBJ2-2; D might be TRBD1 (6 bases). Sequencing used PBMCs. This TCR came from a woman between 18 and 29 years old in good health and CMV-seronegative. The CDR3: CASMRDKSFRELFF. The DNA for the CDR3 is TGTGCCAGCATGAGGGACAAGTCATTCCGGGAGCTGTTTTTT.